This entry is about one T cell receptor beta chain. Its antigen is undetermined. The germline V gene has CDR1 SQVTM and CDR2 ANQGSEA. This CDR3 region has 16 residues. V dropped 4 bases and J dropped 6; count of bases not matched to a gene: 14. The data originate from a study of T cell responses to AZD1222 COVID-19 vaccine. TCRdb's copy holds only in-frame clones and misses some; the assay was immunoSEQ multiplex PCR. The table has some 97,000 clones, approximately 90% seen once. Study conclusions and caveats: Among vaccine-associated CD4 TCRs, coverage spanned spike, with dominance at 160-218 and 743-854.

The receptor was derived from an adult in good health. The chain carries TRBV29-1 and TRBJ2-3, with 9 positions matching TRBD2. Source: peripheral blood, taken on day 0 of AZD1222 vaccination. The CDR3: CSVAGGGGLVTDTQYF. Here the CDR3 DNA reads TGCAGCGTTGCAGGCGGGGGGGGATTAGTAACCGATACGCAGTATTTT.